The sequence of this TCR beta chain was determined in a study of CD4+ T cells in melanoma. TCRdb's copy holds only in-frame clones and misses some; the assay was immunoSEQ multiplex PCR. The sample has about 11,000 clones, nearly 70% seen once; the top ten hold more than 8%. The CDR3 is 14 residues long. V was cut by 0 bases and J by 9 bases, with 13 bases left in between. CDR1 is SGHRS, CDR2 YFSETQ, per germline. General study findings and limits: CD8+ T cell, macrophage and B cell function reportedly correlated with neoantigen-specific CD4+ T cells.

Remarks on this clone: What it binds is unknown.

The source material was cells from a culture (not recorded whether cultured in vitro). The chain carries TRBV5-1 and TRBJ2-1, with TRBD2 as a possible D gene (5 bases). This sequence originates from a human donor with melanoma. CDR3 region: CASSLGAPRGEQFF. The CDR3 coding sequence is TGCGCCAGCAGCTTGGGGGCCCCCCGGGGTGAGCAGTTCTTC.